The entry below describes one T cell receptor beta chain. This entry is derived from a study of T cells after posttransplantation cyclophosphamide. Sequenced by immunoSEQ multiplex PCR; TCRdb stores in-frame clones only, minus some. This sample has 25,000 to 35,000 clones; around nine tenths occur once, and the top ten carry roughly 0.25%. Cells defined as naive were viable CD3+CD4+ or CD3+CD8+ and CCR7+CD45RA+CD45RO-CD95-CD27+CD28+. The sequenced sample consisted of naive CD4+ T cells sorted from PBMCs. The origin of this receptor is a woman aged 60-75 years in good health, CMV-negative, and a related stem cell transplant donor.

CDR3: CASSLAAGPGGEQYF. CDR3 nucleotides: TGTGCCAGCAGCTTAGCGGCAGGACCCGGGGGCGAGCAGTACTTC. V is TRBV11-3 and J is TRBJ2-7, with D perhaps matching TRBD2 (6 bases). The CDR3 runs 15 residues. Trimming took off 1 base at V and 6 bases at J, with 16 bases between the two ends. Germline V gives CDR1 SGHNT, CDR2 YENEEA. Supplemented by reference TRBV11-3 and TRBJ2-7, the full variable domain reads EAGVVQSPRYKIIEKKQPVAFWCNPISGHNTLYWYLQNLGQGPELLIRYENEEAVDDSQLPKDRFSAERLKGVDSTLKIQPAELGDSAVYLCASSLAAGPGGEQYFGPGTRLTVT.